Below are 2 T cell receptor beta chains sequenced from a single sample in a study of T cell changes during pregnancy in multiple sclerosis. The data were produced by immunoSEQ multiplex PCR, yet TCRdb's version contains in-frame clones alone and is incomplete. The sample lists 30,000 or so clones; roughly 90% were seen once. The source material was CD4+ T cells from peripheral blood mononuclear cells, sampled in the second trimester of pregnancy. The receptors originated from a female donor in good health, enrolled as a control in a pregnancy study.

The gene calls are TRBV7-2 and TRBJ1-2, with TRBD1 identical over 9 bases. J lost 8 bases, V lost 0 bases, and 4 bases had no gene match. The CDR3 runs to 14 residues. CDR1 is SGHTA, CDR2 FQGNSA, per germline. The CDR3 region has the DNA TGTGCCAGCAGCTTAGCGTGGACAGGGGAAGGCTACACCTTC. Its protein product is CASSLAWTGEGYTF.

This chain uses TRBV18 with TRBJ2-5; 14 nucleotides match TRBD2. The J call may be faulty, since TRBJ2-7 better matches the DNA end. This CDR3 contains 14 residues. Germline V CDR1 and CDR2: KGHSH, LQKENI. The CDR3 reads CASSGTSGSYEQYF. CDR3 DNA sequence: TGTGCCAGCTCGGGGACTAGCGGGAGTTACGAGCAGTACTTC.